What follows is one TCR beta chain and its context. With 0 bases clipped from V and 4 bases from J, the junction kept 6 bases outside the gene matches. The CDR3 extends over 17 amino acids. CDR1 is LGHNA, CDR2 YSLEER, per germline. Patients at the Seattle site were enrolled during active infection and followed longitudinally. Original analysis: Estimation of nucleated cell counts relied on the amplification of reference gene primers. Data came from immunoSEQ multiplex PCR; TCRdb stores just in-frame clones and leaves some out. Clonal size and the V and J genes are those of that table, whereas D and trimming came from the DNA. This sample has approximately 330,000 clones; 85% to 90% occur once, and the top ten carry approximately 0.98%. The data derive from a study of blood T cell repertoires in COVID-19. Study-level information: The United States, Italy and Spain provided the acute and convalescent COVID-19 samples. The analysed material was cDNA or gDNA that came from T cells, B-cell-depleted T cells, or PBMCs.

The origin of this receptor is a woman aged 35 to 49 with COVID-19, enrolled during active disease. The V gene is TRBV4-3, the J gene TRBJ1-4; TRBD1 agrees at 9 bases. The sequenced sample consisted of peripheral blood. The CDR3 protein is CASSQDGTGLDNEKLFF. The CDR3 nucleotides read TGCGCCAGCAGCCAAGATGGGACAGGGCTGGATAATGAAAAACTGTTTTTT.